This T cell receptor beta chain was documented in a study of blood T cell repertoires in COVID-19. About the study: The cDNA or gDNA used as material had been derived from T cells, B-cell-depleted T cells, or PBMCs.

The CDR3 runs to 18 residues. Per the original methods: For nucleated cells, counts were estimated from reference gene primer amplification. The repertoire was sequenced with immunoSEQ multiplex PCR; TCRdb's copy has only in-frame clones and lacks some. That table supplies the V and J calls and clone size; D and trimming were determined from the DNA. The sample includes around 71,000 clones, about 80% of them seen just once. Followed longitudinally, the Seattle patients had been enrolled during active infection. The chain carries TRBV12-2 and TRBJ2-7; the table gives TRBD2 as D, unverified against the DNA. TRBV12-2 is termed a pseudogene. This TCR was recovered from a man aged 25-45 years with COVID-19, enrolled during active disease. Source material: peripheral blood. The chain's CDR3 is CASRLGTSGSGVSYEQYF. The CDR3 DNA follows: TGTGCAAGTCGCCTAGGGACTAGCGGTTCAGGAGTCTCCTACGAGCAGTACTTC.